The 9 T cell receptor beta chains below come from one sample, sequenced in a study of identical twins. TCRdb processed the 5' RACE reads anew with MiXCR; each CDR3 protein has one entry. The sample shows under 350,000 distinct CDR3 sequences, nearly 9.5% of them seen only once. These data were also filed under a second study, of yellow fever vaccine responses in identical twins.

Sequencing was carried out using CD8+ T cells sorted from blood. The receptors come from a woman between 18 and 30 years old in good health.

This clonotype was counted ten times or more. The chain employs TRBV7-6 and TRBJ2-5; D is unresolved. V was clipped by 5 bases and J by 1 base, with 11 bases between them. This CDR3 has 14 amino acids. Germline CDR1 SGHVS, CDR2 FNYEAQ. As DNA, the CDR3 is TGTGCCAGCAGCCCCCCTGACACCCAAGAGACCCAGTACTTC. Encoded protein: CASSPPDTQETQYF.

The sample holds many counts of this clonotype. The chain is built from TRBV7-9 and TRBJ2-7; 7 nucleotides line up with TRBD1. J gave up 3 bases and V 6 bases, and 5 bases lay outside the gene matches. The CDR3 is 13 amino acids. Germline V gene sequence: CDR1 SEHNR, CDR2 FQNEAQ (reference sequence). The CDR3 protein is CASRGDSNYEQYF. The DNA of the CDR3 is TGTGCCAGCAGAGGGGACAGCAACTACGAGCAGTACTTC.

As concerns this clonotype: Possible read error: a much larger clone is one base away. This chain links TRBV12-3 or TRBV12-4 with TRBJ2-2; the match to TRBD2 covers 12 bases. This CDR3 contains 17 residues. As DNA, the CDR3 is TGTACCAGCAGCCCCGGACTAGCGGGACTAAACACCGGGGAGCTGTTTTTT. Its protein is CTSSPGLAGLNTGELFF.

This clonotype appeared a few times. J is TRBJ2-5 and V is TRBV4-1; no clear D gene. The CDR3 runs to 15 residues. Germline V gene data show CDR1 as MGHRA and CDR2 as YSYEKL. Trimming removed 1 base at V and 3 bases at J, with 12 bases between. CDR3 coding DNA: TGCGCCAGCAGCCAAGTCTTAGACTCAAAAGAGACCCAGTACTTC. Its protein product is CASSQVLDSKETQYF.

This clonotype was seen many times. CDR3 amino acids: CASRAIDQPQHF. The CDR3 coding sequence is TGTGCCAGCAGGGCGATAGATCAGCCCCAGCATTTT. The chain is built from TRBV12-3 or TRBV12-4 and TRBJ1-5; the D is unclear. CDR3 length: 12 amino acids. V lost 6 bases to trimming and J lost 5 bases, with 8 bases between them.

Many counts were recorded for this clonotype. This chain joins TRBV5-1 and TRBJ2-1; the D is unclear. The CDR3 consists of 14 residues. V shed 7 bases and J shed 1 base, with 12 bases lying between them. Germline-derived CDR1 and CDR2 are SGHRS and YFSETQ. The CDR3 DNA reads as TGCGCCAGCCGTACAGACAATTCCTACAATGAGCAGTTCTTC. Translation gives CASRTDNSYNEQFF.

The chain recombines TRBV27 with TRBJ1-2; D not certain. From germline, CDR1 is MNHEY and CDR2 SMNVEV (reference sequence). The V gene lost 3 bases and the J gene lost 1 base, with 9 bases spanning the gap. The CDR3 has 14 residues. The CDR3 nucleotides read TGTGCCAGCAGTTTTTCAAGCGTTAACTATGGCTACACCTTC. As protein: CASSFSSVNYGYTF.

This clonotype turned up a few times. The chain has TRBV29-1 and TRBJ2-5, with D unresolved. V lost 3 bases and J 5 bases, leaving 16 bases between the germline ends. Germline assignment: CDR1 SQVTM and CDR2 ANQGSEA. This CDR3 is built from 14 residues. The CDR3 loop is CSVDGPSVWETQYF. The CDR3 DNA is TGCAGCGTTGATGGGCCCTCAGTGTGGGAGACCCAGTACTTC.

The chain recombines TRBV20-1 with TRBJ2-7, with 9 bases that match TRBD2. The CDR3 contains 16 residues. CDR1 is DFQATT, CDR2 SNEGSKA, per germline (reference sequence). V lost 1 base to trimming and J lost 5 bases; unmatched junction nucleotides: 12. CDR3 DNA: TGCAGTGCTAGAGGGGTAGCGGGAGTGGCTTTCCACGAGCAGTACTTC. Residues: CSARGVAGVAFHEQYF.